This passage covers 17 T cell receptor beta chains from one sample sequenced in a study of CD8 T cells in Susac syndrome. RNA was extracted with the RNeasy kit, and a quantity of 0.5 to 1 ug was reverse transcribed using random hexamers. TCRdb recomputed calls from the immunoSEQ multiplex PCR reads with MiXCR, one row per CDR3 protein. The sample contains hundreds of thousands of distinct CDR3 sequences, 90% to 96% of which appear only once. What was sequenced was CD4+ T cells from PBMCs. These receptor sequences come from a human donor with Susac syndrome.

The genes are TRBV4-1 and TRBJ2-5; D perhaps matches TRBD2 (6 bases). Trimming removed 3 bases from V and 4 bases from J, with 18 bases in between. The CDR3 loop spans 16 amino acids. CDR1 is MGHRA, CDR2 YSYEKL, per germline. DNA for the CDR3: TGCGCCAGCAGCCACCCCGGGCATCCAGCGGGAGAGACCCAGTACTTC. Translation gives CASSHPGHPAGETQYF.

The chain uses TRBV7-9 and TRBJ1-1; 7 positions agree with TRBD1. Germline CDR1 and CDR2: SEHNR and FQNEAQ (reference sequence). This CDR3 has 15 amino acids. Unmatched junction bases numbered 6, after V lost 1 base and J lost 4 bases. This CDR3 reads CASSLVVAGGTEAFF. The CDR3 coding sequence is TGTGCCAGCAGCTTAGTTGTAGCAGGGGGCACTGAAGCTTTCTTT. The variable domain in full, with the rest retrieved from reference TRBV7-9 and TRBJ1-1, is DTGVSQNPRHKITKRGQNVTFRCDPISEHNRLYWYRQTLGQGPEFLTYFQNEAQLEKSRLLSDRFSAERPKGSFSTLEIQRTEQGDSAMYLCASSLVVAGGTEAFFGQGTRLTVV.

V usage is TRBV2 and J usage is TRBJ2-7; TRBD2 matches 12 bases. V gave up 9 bases and J gave up 1 base; unmatched junction bases: 7. Germline CDR1 reads SNHLY; CDR2 reads FYNNEI. There are 15 residues in the CDR3. The CDR3 DNA sequence: TGTGCCAGTAATCGACTAGCGGGAGAGTCCTACGAGCAGTACTTC. This codes for CASNRLAGESYEQYF.

This CDR3 reads CAWTGTSGTPPGEQYF. The CDR3, as DNA: TGTGCCTGGACCGGGACTAGCGGGACCCCCCCGGGGGAGCAGTACTTC. This chain joins TRBV30 and TRBJ2-7, with 13 bases aligning to TRBD2. Germline trimming cut 4 bases from V and 7 bases from J; bases unmatched to any gene: 13. The length of the CDR3 is 16 residues. Germline CDR1 GTSNPN, CDR2 SVGIG (reference sequence).

The rearrangement links TRBV7-3 to TRBJ2-5; D is perhaps TRBD1 (8 bases). Trimming stripped 4 bases from V and 5 bases from J, with 14 bases between. CDR1 and CDR2 (germline): SGHTA, FQGTGA. This CDR3 spans 14 amino acids. CDR3 region: CASSSGQGGETQYF. DNA of the CDR3: TGTGCCAGCAGCTCCGGACAGGGAGGGGAGACCCAGTACTTC.

The rearrangement joins TRBV24-1 to TRBJ2-1; 12 bases map to TRBD2. The CDR3 loop spans 16 amino acids. The V segment lost 4 bases and the J segment 8 bases; nucleotides outside the gene matches: 8. Germline lookup yields CDR1 KGHDR and CDR2 SFDVKD. Here the CDR3 DNA reads TGTGCCACCAGTGACATGACTAGCGGGAGTGCCCATGAGCAGTTCTTC. Residues: CATSDMTSGSAHEQFF.

This clonotype was found once. The rearrangement joins TRBV7-9 to TRBJ2-2, with 13 nucleotides matching TRBD2. CDR3 length: 17 residues. V lost 5 bases and J lost 1; bases outside the gene matches: 4. Germline CDR1 is SEHNR and CDR2 is FQNEAQ (reference sequence). As DNA, the CDR3 is TGTGCCAGCAGCCTCGGGACTAGCGGGAAGAACACCGGGGAGCTGTTTTTT. Protein sequence: CASSLGTSGKNTGELFF.

The chain employs TRBV27 and TRBJ1-2; weak D call: TRBD1 (6 bases). The V and J ends lost 1 base and 9 bases respectively, with 15 bases between them. The CDR3 is 14 residues long. Germline lookup yields CDR1 MNHEY and CDR2 SMNVEV (reference sequence). CDR3 sequence reads: CASSLWGQAGSYTF. The CDR3 nucleotides read TGTGCCAGCAGTTTATGGGGGCAGGCGGGGAGCTACACCTTC.

The rearrangement links TRBV12-3 or TRBV12-4 to TRBJ2-2; 11 bases agree with TRBD2. V dropped 7 bases and J dropped 7; count of bases not matched to a gene: 8. The CDR3 runs 15 residues. CDR3 sequence reads: CASNLLAGVHGELFF. Here the CDR3 DNA reads TGTGCCAGCAACTTACTAGCGGGAGTGCACGGGGAGCTGTTTTTT.

The chain links TRBV4-1 to TRBJ2-7; no firm D call. The germline CDR1 and CDR2 sequences are MGHRA and YSYEKL. This CDR3 has 14 residues. Trimming pared 3 bases from V and 5 bases from J, leaving 14 bases between. The DNA of the CDR3 is TGCGCCAGCAGCCACACGAGTCCCCCCCACGAGCAGTACTTC. Its translation: CASSHTSPPHEQYF.

The chain joins TRBV7-9 to TRBJ2-3; TRBD2 agrees at 10 bases. With 5 bases clipped from V and 2 bases from J, the junction kept 7 bases outside the gene matches. The CDR3 loop spans 16 amino acids. The germline V gene encodes CDR1 SEHNR and CDR2 FQNEAQ (reference sequence). Here the CDR3 reads CASSRSSGGSTDTQYF. CDR3 DNA: TGTGCCAGCAGCCGGTCTAGCGGGGGATCCACAGATACGCAGTATTTT.

V gene TRBV3-1 combines with J gene TRBJ2-1, with D perhaps assigned TRBD1 or TRBD2 (5 bases each). CDR1 is LGHDT and CDR2 is YNNKEL in the germline V gene (reference sequence). This CDR3 spans 16 amino acids. V gave up 1 base and J gave up 5 bases, with 15 bases separating them. Here the CDR3 DNA reads TGTGCCAGCAGCCAAGCAGAACCGGGACGGAACAATGAGCAGTTCTTC. Translation gives CASSQAEPGRNNEQFF.

The chain is built from TRBV4-2 and TRBJ2-1, with D possibly matching TRBD1 (5 bases). V lost 0 bases and J 6 bases, leaving 18 bases between the germline ends. Germline lookup yields CDR1 LGHNA and CDR2 YNFKEQ. The CDR3 contains 17 residues. DNA of the CDR3: TGTGCCAGCAGCCAAGAAATTTGGCAGGGCGAGCGCAATGAGCAGTTCTTC. Translated: CASSQEIWQGERNEQFF.

V usage is TRBV12-3 or TRBV12-4 and J usage is TRBJ2-2; D remains unclear. Trimming pared 6 bases from V and 4 bases from J, leaving 12 bases between. The CDR3 has 14 amino acids. Here the CDR3 DNA reads TGTGCCAGCAGAACCCATGGTTCCACCGGGGAGCTGTTTTTT. Its translation: CASRTHGSTGELFF.

The chain is built from TRBV27 and TRBJ2-1; maybe TRBD1 (5 bases). The CDR3 sequence is 13 residues long. The germline V gene has CDR1 MNHEY and CDR2 SMNVEV (reference sequence). V lost 7 bases and J lost 7, with 14 bases in between. The chain's CDR3 is CASIGHPGNEQFF. The CDR3 DNA is TGTGCCAGCATAGGACACCCTGGGAATGAGCAGTTCTTC.

This rearrangement joins TRBV12-3 or TRBV12-4 to TRBJ1-5, with D maybe TRBD1 (5 bases). V was clipped by 1 base and J by 7 bases, with 11 bases between them. This CDR3 is 14 amino acids long. For the CDR3, the DNA is TGTGCCAGCAGTTTAGGTACAGGCTGGCAGCCCCAGCATTTT. Its translation: CASSLGTGWQPQHF.

The chain is built from TRBV5-1 and TRBJ2-6; tentative D call: TRBD1 (5 bases). This CDR3 has 16 amino acids. Trimming cost V 5 bases and J 0 bases, with 12 bases left between them. Germline lookup yields CDR1 SGHRS and CDR2 YFSETQ. CDR3 residues: CASRGDPSSGANVLTF. The CDR3 coding sequence is TGCGCCAGCAGAGGGGATCCGAGCTCTGGGGCCAACGTCCTGACTTTC.